Listed here are 31 T cell receptor beta chains from one sample, sequenced in a study of Tregs in tolerant kidney transplant recipients. Assay: immunoSEQ multiplex PCR; the TCRdb copy retains only in-frame clones and omits some. Of some 250,000 clones detected, 80% to 85% appear once; the ten largest clones hold about 0.64%. Sequencing was carried out using CD4+ T cells from blood. The source of these receptors is a human donor in good health.

In DNA form, the CDR3 reads TGTGCCAGCAGCTCCCTGGGGCGGGGAGACCAAGAGACCCAGTACTTC. This translates into CASSSLGRGDQETQYF. This chain joins TRBV11-2 and TRBJ2-5; D is possibly TRBD2 (6 bases). The CDR3 totals 16 residues. Germline CDR1 reads SGHAT; CDR2 reads FQNNGV. V lost 4 bases and J lost 0, with 15 bases in between.

The V call is TRBV5-1, the J call TRBJ1-4; 8 bases agree with TRBD1. Trimming took 2 bases from V and 5 from J; bases not matched to a gene: 11. Germline V gives CDR1 SGHRS, CDR2 YFSETQ. This CDR3 spans 17 amino acids. CDR3: CASSFDRGRRGNEKLFF. The DNA of the CDR3 is TGCGCCAGCAGCTTCGACAGGGGCCGGAGAGGGAATGAAAAACTGTTTTTT.

The chain couples TRBV11-2 to TRBJ1-3, with a weak D call TRBD1 (5 bases). This CDR3 has 16 residues. V lost 5 bases and J lost 4, with 18 bases in between. Germline V gives CDR1 SGHAT, CDR2 FQNNGV. The CDR3 is CASSNRDLGGGNTIYF. The CDR3 nucleotides read TGTGCCAGCAGCAATAGGGACCTCGGTGGGGGAAACACCATATATTTT.

This clone was counted only a few times. The V call is TRBV7-9, the J call TRBJ1-1; D not certain. This CDR3 is built from 14 residues. The ends were cut back, 2 bases at V and 6 bases at J, with 13 bases in the middle. Germline lookup yields CDR1 SEHNR and CDR2 FQNEAQ (reference sequence). This chain's CDR3 is CASSLHSSYAEAFF. CDR3 nucleotides: TGTGCCAGCAGCTTACATAGTTCCTACGCTGAAGCTTTCTTT.

In regard to this clone: Relative to the germline gene, one junction end is altered; a read error may explain this. The rearrangement uses TRBV7-8 and TRBJ2-3; TRBD2 aligns across 12 bases. This CDR3 comprises 19 residues. CDR1 and CDR2 from the germline V gene are SGHVS and FQNEAQ. The CDR3 loop reads CASSLVPLAGGRSKDTQYF. The CDR3 DNA follows: TGTGCCAGCAGCTTAGTTCCCCTAGCGGGAGGGAGGAGCAAAGATACGCAGTATTTT.

The chain carries TRBV12-5 and TRBJ2-3, with TRBD1 matching 7 bases. CDR1 LGHNT and CDR2 FRNRAP come from the germline V gene. V lost 1 base to trimming and J lost 4 bases; unmatched junction nucleotides: 5. The CDR3 spans 15 residues. The CDR3 region has the DNA TGTGCTAGTGGTTTGGGGAACAGGGGAGCAGATACGCAGTATTTT. It encodes CASGLGNRGADTQYF.

To note about this clone: One end of the junction varies from germline; a read error may be responsible. The chain has TRBV4-1 and TRBJ1-4, with unresolved D. The CDR3 extends over 16 amino acids. Germline V gives CDR1 MGHRA, CDR2 YSYEKL. The CDR3 DNA is TGCGCCAACAGCCAAGTTTTAGGCAGGCGTAATGAAAAACTGTTTTTT. It translates to CANSQVLGRRNEKLFF.

In its sample, this clone was seen a few times. The chain joins TRBV7-9 to TRBJ2-6; TRBD1 matches at 8 bases. The CDR3 totals 18 residues. The V and J ends lost 7 bases and 2 bases, in that order; junction bases with no gene match: 13. Per germline, CDR1 SEHNR and CDR2 FQNEAQ (reference sequence). In DNA form, the CDR3 reads TGTGCCAGCACCCTCCCCGGGACAGGCAAGCCTGGGGCCAACGTCCTGACTTTC. Its translation: CASTLPGTGKPGANVLTF.

The rearrangement links TRBV2 to TRBJ2-5, with 7 positions matching TRBD1. The germline V gene has CDR1 SNHLY and CDR2 FYNNEI. The CDR3 consists of 14 residues. With 5 bases clipped from V and 5 bases from J, the junction kept 8 bases outside the gene matches. The CDR3 region is CASSLQGQGETQYF. CDR3 DNA: TGTGCCAGCAGTTTACAGGGGCAGGGGGAGACCCAGTACTTC.

The V gene is TRBV6-1, the J gene TRBJ1-1, with 7 bases that match TRBD1. The CDR3 loop spans 14 amino acids. Per germline, CDR1 MNHNS and CDR2 SASEGT. Trimming cost V 6 bases and J 4 bases; bases outside gene matches: 8. CDR3: CASREYAGGTEAFF. As DNA, the CDR3 is TGTGCCAGCAGAGAATATGCAGGGGGCACTGAAGCTTTCTTT.

This chain links TRBV4-1 with TRBJ2-2, with 7 bases fitting TRBD2. Germline V lookup: CDR1 MGHRA, CDR2 YSYEKL. The CDR3 has 15 amino acids. The J segment lost 4 bases and the V segment lost 1 base, leaving 3 bases of the junction unmatched. CDR3 residues: CASSQGTGGTGELFF. For the CDR3, the DNA is TGCGCCAGCAGCCAAGGAACGGGAGGCACCGGGGAGCTGTTTTTT.

This clone was seen only once. The chain recombines TRBV11-3 with TRBJ2-3; the D gene is possibly TRBD1 (6 bases). V lost 0 bases to trimming and J lost 2 bases, with 9 bases between them. The CDR3 extends over 15 amino acids. Germline loops: CDR1 SGHNT, CDR2 YENEEA. Written as DNA, the CDR3 is TGTGCCAGCAGCTTAGATCAGGGGAACACAGATACGCAGTATTTT. It specifies CASSLDQGNTDTQYF.

The chain has TRBV21-1 and TRBJ2-7; the table gives TRBD1 as D, unverified against the DNA. TRBV21-1 is termed a pseudogene. The CDR3 loop spans 13 amino acids. The CDR3 nucleotides are TGTGCCAGCGCGACAGGGATCGACTACGAGCAGTACTTC. Translation gives CASATGIDYEQYF.

The V call is TRBV7-9, the J call TRBJ2-2; D is undetermined. This CDR3 region has 12 residues. Germline V CDR1 and CDR2: SEHNR, FQNEAQ (reference sequence). Trimming pared 2 bases from V and 2 bases from J, leaving 0 bases between. The CDR3 region is CASSLNTGELFF. CDR3 nucleotides: TGTGCCAGCAGCTTAAACACCGGGGAGCTGTTTTTT.

In the case of this clone: The junction does not match germline at one end; this may be a read error. This sequence joins TRBV19 and TRBJ2-3; the match to TRBD1 covers 9 bases. The CDR3 is 14 amino acids. Germline CDR1 and CDR2: LNHDA and SQIVND (reference sequence). The CDR3 loop reads CASGIQTGGDTQYF. CDR3 DNA sequence: TGTGCCAGTGGTATACAGACAGGGGGAGATACGCAGTATTTT.

The chain uses TRBV7-8 and TRBJ2-2; tentative D call: TRBD2 (6 bases). Between the trimmed V and J ends, which lost 5 bases and 5 bases, there was a span of 18 bases. Germline V gives CDR1 SGHVS, CDR2 FQNEAQ. The length of the CDR3 is 16 residues. In DNA, the CDR3 is TGTGCCAGCAGCCGGCAGCGGGCAGGGATAACCGGGGAGCTGTTTTTT. As protein: CASSRQRAGITGELFF.

The chain has TRBV30 and TRBJ1-5, with D perhaps TRBD1 (5 bases). The CDR3 loop spans 15 amino acids. The V end was cut by 2 bases, the J end by 3 bases, with 14 bases between. Germline loops: CDR1 GTSNPN, CDR2 SVGIG (reference sequence). DNA for the CDR3: TGTGCCTGGAGTCCAGGGACCGCCGTCAATCAGCCCCAGCATTTT. This translates into CAWSPGTAVNQPQHF.

The genes are TRBV6-4 and TRBJ2-2; D remains ambiguous. The CDR3 totals 14 residues. V dropped 4 bases and J dropped 0 bases, with 6 bases sitting between them. Germline lookup yields CDR1 MRHNA and CDR2 SNTAGT. The CDR3 coding sequence is TGTGCCAGCAGTGTACTAACGAACACCGGGGAGCTGTTTTTT. This sequence encodes CASSVLTNTGELFF.

This chain links TRBV6-5 with TRBJ1-4, with D tentatively TRBD1 (5 bases). This CDR3 comprises 14 residues. CDR1 is MNHEY and CDR2 is SVGAGI in the germline V gene. V was pared by 5 bases and J by 6 bases, with 13 bases between. As DNA, the CDR3 is TGTGCCAGCAGTCCGGGACTCCCATATGAAAAACTGTTTTTT. Translating gives CASSPGLPYEKLFF.

The chain combines TRBV7-9 with TRBJ1-1; unclear D gene. CDR1 and CDR2 (germline): SEHNR, FQNEAQ (reference sequence). CDR3 length equals 15 residues. V lost 1 base to trimming and J lost 3 bases, with 12 bases between them. The CDR3 nucleotides are TGTGCCAGCAGCTTAGGATCCACTTTCGACACTGAAGCTTTCTTT. Its protein is CASSLGSTFDTEAFF.

The chain joins TRBV5-1 to TRBJ2-2; tentatively, D is TRBD2 (5 bases). The CDR3 sequence is 15 residues long. The V gene lost 4 bases and the J gene lost 1 base, with 11 bases spanning the gap. Germline V gene sequence: CDR1 SGHRS, CDR2 YFSETQ. The CDR3 is CASSPGGRNTGELFF. The CDR3 nucleotides read TGCGCCAGCAGCCCTGGAGGACGGAACACCGGGGAGCTGTTTTTT. The whole variable domain, remainder taken from reference TRBV5-1 and TRBJ2-2, is KAGVTQTPRYLIKTRGQQVTLSCSPISGHRSVSWYQQTPGQGLQFLFEYFSETQRNKGNFPGRFSGRQFSNSRSEMNVSTLELGDSALYLCASSPGGRNTGELFFGEGSRLTVL.

This clone was seen just once. In DNA form, the CDR3 reads TGTGCCAGCAGTATCCCTCTGACTAGTGACGAGCAGTACTTC. It specifies CASSIPLTSDEQYF. The chain has TRBV6-6 and TRBJ2-7; D may be TRBD2 (6 bases). Germline CDR1 MNHNY, CDR2 SVGAGI (reference sequence). Trimming pared 5 bases from V and 5 bases from J, leaving 16 bases between. The CDR3 runs to 14 residues.

The chain uses TRBV11-2 and TRBJ2-7, with 8 positions matching TRBD1. CDR1 is SGHAT, CDR2 FQNNGV, per germline. After removal of 5 bases from V and 6 bases from J, the junction contained 15 bases not matched to a gene. The CDR3 loop spans 16 amino acids. Here the CDR3 reads CASSQGQGQGLREQYF. DNA for the CDR3: TGTGCCAGCAGCCAAGGACAGGGTCAAGGACTACGCGAGCAGTACTTC.

The V gene is TRBV11-2, the J gene TRBJ2-7, with a possible D match to TRBD2 (6 bases). Germline values: CDR1 SGHAT, CDR2 FQNNGV. The CDR3 has 15 amino acids. Trimming pared 3 bases from V and 4 bases from J, leaving 16 bases between. CDR3 sequence (DNA): TGTGCCAGCAGCTTCGAAGCGGGTGGTACTTACGAGCAGTACTTC. Amino acids: CASSFEAGGTYEQYF.

This clone was recorded once. This chain joins TRBV30 and TRBJ1-4; the match to TRBD1 covers 8 bases. From germline, CDR1 is GTSNPN and CDR2 SVGIG (reference sequence). Trimming took 2 bases from V and 7 from J; bases not matched to a gene: 3. The CDR3 spans 13 residues. The CDR3 sequence is CAWSPGGLEKLFF. The CDR3 DNA sequence: TGTGCCTGGAGTCCAGGGGGCCTTGAAAAACTGTTTTTT.

The chain couples TRBV19 to TRBJ2-1, with D tentatively TRBD2 (6 bases). CDR3 length: 13 amino acids. Trimming shortened V by 6 bases and J by 0 bases, and 6 bases separated the two germline ends. The germline V gene has CDR1 LNHDA and CDR2 SQIVND (reference sequence). This CDR3 reads CASSGGSYNEQFF. The CDR3 DNA reads as TGTGCCAGTAGCGGGGGCTCCTACAATGAGCAGTTCTTC.

The chain has TRBV29-1 and TRBJ2-7, with D perhaps matching TRBD1 or TRBD2 (6 bases each). The germline V gene encodes CDR1 SQVTM and CDR2 ANQGSEA. This CDR3 spans 14 amino acids. Trimming removed 4 bases at V and 9 bases at J, with 22 bases between. CDR3 sequence reads: CSVASGATGQGQYF. The CDR3 region has the DNA TGCAGCGTTGCGTCGGGGGCCACCGGGCAAGGGCAGTACTTC.

This clone was counted once. The chain couples TRBV20-1 to TRBJ2-7; D gene uncertain. This CDR3 is 11 amino acids long. V dropped 6 bases and J dropped 3 bases, with 9 bases sitting between them. Looked up from germline, CDR1 is DFQATT and CDR2 is SNEGSKA (reference sequence). CDR3 protein: CSAQDNYEQYF. The CDR3 DNA reads TGCAGTGCGCAGGATAACTACGAGCAGTACTTC.

This chain uses TRBV10-3 with TRBJ2-5; 8 bases map to TRBD1. There are 16 residues in the CDR3. V dropped 3 bases and J dropped 0; count of bases not matched to a gene: 6. Germline CDR1 and CDR2: ENHRY and SYGVKD. DNA of the CDR3: TGTGCCATCAGTGACCGGACAGGGACGTACCAAGAGACCCAGTACTTC. Residues: CAISDRTGTYQETQYF.

The chain joins TRBV6-6 to TRBJ1-5; 7 bases match TRBD1. Unmatched junction bases numbered 6, after V lost 0 bases and J lost 7 bases. Germline lookup yields CDR1 MNHNY and CDR2 SVGAGI (reference sequence). The CDR3 is made up of 15 amino acids. For the CDR3, the DNA is TGTGCCAGCAGTTACTCGAGACAGGGAGGCCAGCCCCAGCATTTT. Amino acids: CASSYSRQGGQPQHF.

This clone was counted once. V gene TRBV29-1 combines with J gene TRBJ2-7; possible D gene TRBD1, 6 bases. CDR1 and CDR2 (germline): SQVTM, ANQGSEA. V dropped 6 bases and J dropped 4 bases, with 19 bases sitting between them. The CDR3 totals 14 residues. CDR3: CSVSPSGVGYEQYF. As DNA, the CDR3 is TGCAGCGTCTCCCCCTCAGGGGTTGGTTACGAGCAGTACTTC.